This T cell receptor beta chain was sequenced during a study of T-cell reconstitution after alpha-beta-depleted transplantation in children. Unique molecular identifiers were incorporated during preparation of the TCRbeta library. TCRdb re-analysed the PCR reads in MiXCR, keeping a single row per CDR3 protein. The table lists 200,000 to 250,000 distinct CDR3 sequences, about 9.6% of them singletons, with about 5% in the top ten. The sample here was PBMCs from the stem cell graft donor, taken from the stem cell graft. The TCR comes from a human donor who donated a stem cell graft to a child with SCID.

CDR3: CASSLIPGATKTQYF. The CDR3 nucleotides are TGTGCCAGCAGTTTAATCCCAGGGGCGACGAAGACCCAGTACTTC. The J gene is TRBJ2-5, the V gene TRBV28; D might be TRBD1 (6 bases). Germline CDR1 and CDR2: MDHEN and SYDVKM. V was pared by 2 bases and J by 6 bases, with 16 bases between. This CDR3 contains 15 residues.